These 27 T cell receptor beta chains were sequenced from one sample in a study of CD8+CD57+ T cells in acquired aplastic anemia (dated by TCRdb to the late 2010s). Expansion of CD8+CD57+ cells had been shown by flow cytometry in the patients chosen for sequencing. Sequencing took place on an Illumina HiSeq 2000. TCR beta VDJ combination and CDR3 sequence profiling used genomic DNA as the template. The public reads were quality trimmed at Q25 with fastp and then assembled into clones with MiXCR by TCRdb, keeping productive beta chains. Rows are combined by CDR3 protein, so each entry shows the most common genes and DNA. The sample table lists around 250,000 distinct CDR3 sequences, around 82% of them with a count of one. About 41% of the sample is held by the ten biggest clonotypes. The material sequenced was sorted CD4+, CD8+, or CD8+CD57+ T cells (not recorded which) from PBMCs. All receptors derive from a human donor with aplastic anemia.

At least ten counts were recorded for this clonotype. The rearrangement joins TRBV9 to TRBJ2-1, with 10 positions matching TRBD2. Germline loops: CDR1 SGDLS, CDR2 YYNGEE. The CDR3 contains 15 residues. Trimming took 4 bases from V and 7 from J; bases not matched to a gene: 8. As DNA, the CDR3 is TGTGCCAGCAGCATAGCGGGGGGACCCCTAAATGAGCAGTTCTTC. Its translation: CASSIAGGPLNEQFF.

Ten or more counts support this clonotype. This chain uses TRBV5-4 with TRBJ2-1; 7 nucleotides line up with TRBD2. The CDR3 runs 15 residues. Germline V gene data show CDR1 as SGHNT and CDR2 as YYREEE (reference sequence). V shed 2 bases and J 2 bases; nucleotides not matched to a gene: 4. CDR3 amino acids: CASSFASGAYNEQFF. Written as DNA, the CDR3 is TGTGCCAGCAGCTTTGCTAGCGGAGCCTACAATGAGCAGTTCTTC.

In its sample, this clonotype was seen once. The rearrangement uses TRBV10-1 and TRBJ2-1; 15 nucleotides line up with TRBD2. The V and J ends lost 6 bases and 12 bases, in that order; junction bases with no gene match: 6. The CDR3 loop spans 14 amino acids. CDR1 and CDR2 from the germline V gene are WNHNN and SYGVQD (reference sequence). CDR3 in DNA: TGCGCCAGCAGCAGGACTAGCGGGGGGGAAGGGCAGTTCTTC. Its protein product is CASSRTSGGEGQFF.

This clonotype was seen once. This sequence joins TRBV7-3 and TRBJ1-2; possible D gene TRBD1, 5 bases. Germline lookup yields CDR1 SGHTA and CDR2 FQGTGA. V dropped 3 bases and J dropped 8 bases, with 22 bases sitting between them. The CDR3 contains 16 residues. The CDR3 DNA is TGTGCCAGCAGCTTGGATCTGGCAGGGAACACTGAAGGCTACACCTTC. This sequence encodes CASSLDLAGNTEGYTF.

J is TRBJ2-3 and V is TRBV5-1; D may be TRBD2 (7 bases). Germline assignment: CDR1 SGHRS and CDR2 YFSETQ. V lost 5 bases and J 0 bases, leaving 13 bases between the germline ends. The CDR3 covers 15 residues. The CDR3 here is CASSEGGASTDTQYF. CDR3 nucleotides: TGCGCCAGCAGTGAGGGGGGGGCCAGCACAGATACGCAGTATTTT.

This clonotype was picked up one time. The CDR3 does not end in the conserved phenylalanine or tryptophan, so this is likely a read error. V and J are TRBV2 and TRBJ1-6; a possible D gene is TRBD1 (5 bases). CDR3 length equals 16 residues. The V gene's germline CDR1 is SNHLY and CDR2 FYNNEI. Trimming shortened V by 6 bases and J by 5 bases, and 17 bases separated the two germline ends. Written as DNA, the CDR3 is TGTGCCAGCAGCTTGGGGGAGAGCGGTGATAATTCACCCCTCCACTGT. Its translation is CASSLGESGDNSPLHC.

A remark on this clonotype: Without the conserved terminal phenylalanine or tryptophan, this CDR3 likely stems from a read error. The chain recombines TRBV15 with TRBJ1-6; D gene uncertain. With 10 bases removed from V and 0 bases from J, the gap between germline ends came to 16 bases. This CDR3 region has 16 residues. Germline V CDR1 and CDR2: LNHNV, YYDKDF (reference sequence). CDR3 in DNA: TGTGCCAGCAGTGCCGAGCTTAGCTCCTATAATTCACCCCTCCACCTG. The encoded protein is CASSAELSSYNSPLHL.

In regard to this clonotype: One junction end disagrees with the germline gene, perhaps due to a read error. The J gene is TRBJ2-1, the V gene TRBV9, with D perhaps TRBD1 (6 bases). In germline, CDR1 is SGDLS, CDR2 YYNGEE. This CDR3 is 16 amino acids long. CDR3: CASSLGGDTQHYEQFF. The CDR3 nucleotides read TGTGCCAGCAGCCTAGGGGGAGATACGCAGCATTATGAGCAATTCTTC. The entire variable domain, with the rest obtained from reference TRBV9 and TRBJ2-1, is as follows: DSGVTQTPKHLITATGQRVTLRCSPRSGDLSVYWYQQSLDQGLQFLIQYYNGEERAKGNILERFSAQQFPDLHSELNLSSLELGDSALYFCASSLGGDTQHYEQFFGPGTRLTVL.

The rearrangement links TRBV19 to TRBJ2-3; possibly TRBD1 for D (5 bases). The closer fit of TRBJ1-1 to the DNA end suggests the J call may be wrong. From germline, CDR1 is LNHDA and CDR2 SQIVND (reference sequence). The CDR3 length is 14 residues. CDR3: CASSIVAGRTEAFF. The CDR3 DNA reads TGTGCCAGTAGTATAGTAGCAGGGCGCACTGAAGCTTTCTTT.

The chain joins TRBV19 to TRBJ2-1; maybe TRBD1 (5 bases). The V end lost 2 bases, the J end lost 8 bases, and 13 bases lay between the germline ends. The CDR3 loop spans 14 amino acids. Germline V gene sequence: CDR1 LNHDA, CDR2 SQIVND (reference sequence). As DNA, the CDR3 is TGTGCCAGTAGTATAAGGGCCCAGGGTGATGAGCAGTTCTTC. Translating it yields CASSIRAQGDEQFF.

This sequence joins TRBV7-9 and TRBJ1-6; D is ambiguous. Germline-derived CDR1 and CDR2 are SEHNR and FQNEAQ (reference sequence). The CDR3 has 16 amino acids. V shed 3 bases and J shed 10 bases, with 19 bases lying between them. The CDR3 DNA sequence: TGTGCCAGCAGCTTGGGAGAGGGCGACTATATCTCACCCCTCCACTTT. Its protein product is CASSLGEGDYISPLHF.

There are many counts of this clonotype. This chain connects TRBV15 to TRBJ2-5; D gene unclear. Deletions cut 1 base from V and 5 bases from J, with 14 bases between. CDR3 length: 15 amino acids. Germline-derived CDR1 and CDR2 are LNHNV and YYDKDF (reference sequence). The CDR3 loop reads CATSRGRGLGETQYF. CDR3 bases: TGTGCCACCAGCAGAGGCCGAGGTTTAGGGGAGACCCAGTACTTC.

The genes are TRBV2 and TRBJ2-1; possibly TRBD1 for D (6 bases). The J call is in doubt because the DNA end fits TRBJ2-7 better. CDR3 length: 11 amino acids. Germline V gene sequence: CDR1 SNHLY, CDR2 FYNNEI. The CDR3 region is CASSGADEQYV. The CDR3 region has the DNA TGTGCCAGCTCAGGGGCGGATGAGCAGTACGTC.

This chain joins TRBV7-2 and TRBJ2-1, with TRBD1 as a possible D gene (6 bases). With 4 bases removed from V and 12 bases from J, the gap between germline ends came to 25 bases. The CDR3 length is 16 residues. The V gene's germline CDR1 is SGHTA and CDR2 FQGNSA. The CDR3 bases are TGTGCCAGCAGCTCCAGGGGTGCTGAAGAGCAGTTCTTGCAGTTCTTC. It specifies CASSSRGAEEQFLQFF.

This chain links TRBV7-9 with TRBJ2-7; 7 nucleotides line up with TRBD2. This CDR3 comprises 18 residues. In germline, CDR1 is SEHNR, CDR2 FQNEAQ (reference sequence). CDR3 nucleotides: TGTGCCAGCAGCTTTCAAAGAAGCGGGGCGAGCGATGAGCAGTTCTACTGCGTC. Translation: CASSFQRSGASDEQFYCV.

Concerning this clonotype itself: The junction and the germline gene differ at one end; a read error may be behind it. The rearrangement links TRBV7-2 to TRBJ2-1; 7 bases are a match to TRBD2. The germline gives CDR1 SGHTA, CDR2 FQGNSA. The CDR3 has 13 residues. The CDR3 coding sequence is TGTGCCAGCAGTGAAGCGGGGATCCATGAGAAGTTCTTC. It codes for CASSEAGIHEKFF.

Of note for this clonotype: The junction departs from germline at one end; a sequencing error may be responsible. The chain uses TRBV5-1 and TRBJ2-3; no reliable D call. CDR3 length: 14 residues. The germline V gene encodes CDR1 SGHRS and CDR2 YFSETQ. CDR3 in amino acids: CASSSLGSKDTQYF. DNA for the CDR3: TGTGCCAGCAGCTCGTTGGGTAGCAAAGATACGCAGTATTTT.

Worth noting for this clonotype: This may arise from a read error, as a much more abundant clone is one base away. The V gene is TRBV11-1, the J gene TRBJ2-1; TRBD1 aligns across 8 bases. V shed 2 bases, J shed 8 bases, and the junction held 11 bases outside the gene matches. The CDR3 consists of 16 residues. The V gene's germline CDR1 is SGHAT and CDR2 FQDESV (reference sequence). As DNA, the CDR3 is TGTGCCAGCAGCTTACAAATAACAGGGGGGAGCGATGAGCAGTTCTTC. Its translation is CASSLQITGGSDEQFF.

Regarding this clonotype: A junction end diverges from the germline sequence, so it may reflect a read error. The rearrangement links TRBV2 to TRBJ2-1, with 10 positions matching TRBD2. Germline V gene sequence: CDR1 SNHLY, CDR2 FYNNEI. The length of the CDR3 is 16 residues. CDR3 sequence: CASSYRGAGGRADTQF. The CDR3 DNA sequence: TGTGCCAGCAGCTATAGGGGAGCGGGGGGGCGCGCAGATACGCAGTTC.

This clonotype was detected only once. No conserved phenylalanine or tryptophan ends this CDR3, so it is likely a read error. The V gene is TRBV2, the J gene TRBJ2-7; TRBD2 might be the D (6 bases). Germline loops: CDR1 SNHLY, CDR2 FYNNEI. The CDR3 runs 14 residues. Trimming cost V 6 bases and J 7 bases, with 19 bases left between them. CDR3 nucleotide sequence: TGTGCCAGCAGGGTCGGGAGAAATTATTCGGAGCAGTACTGC. Translating gives CASRVGRNYSEQYC.

This chain joins TRBV7-8 and TRBJ2-7; D may be TRBD2 (6 bases). The CDR3 has 18 amino acids. Trimming cost V 1 base and J 4 bases, with 23 bases left between them. The germline V gene encodes CDR1 SGHVS and CDR2 FQNEAQ. The CDR3 here is CASSLEGGRDTLSYEQYV. The DNA for the CDR3 is TGTGCCAGCAGCTTAGAGGGAGGCCGCGATACGCTGTCTTACGAGCAGTACGTC.

This rearrangement joins TRBV9 to TRBJ2-3; perhaps TRBD1 as D (6 bases). The end of the DNA is better explained by TRBJ1-5, so the J call may be wrong. The V gene's germline CDR1 is SGDLS and CDR2 YYNGEE. The CDR3 totals 14 residues. CDR3 sequence reads: CASSVADGGYNQHF. In DNA form, the CDR3 reads TGTGCCAGCAGCGTAGCTGACGGGGGCTACAATCAGCATTTT.

Of note for this clonotype: One end of the junction does not line up with germline, which may come from a read error. This chain links TRBV7-8 with TRBJ2-3; D is unresolved. The CDR3 loop spans 14 amino acids. Germline-derived CDR1 and CDR2 are SGHVS and FQNEAQ. The CDR3 reads CASSFPPGPATHSF. CDR3 bases: TGTGCCAGCAGCTTTCCTCCAGGTCCCGCAACCCATTCCTTT. Full variable domain (rest looked up from reference TRBV7-8 and TRBJ2-3): GAGVSQSPRYKVAKRGQDVALRCDPISGHVSLFWYQQALGQGPEFLTYFQNEAQLDKSGLPSDRFFAERPEGSVSTLKIQRTQQEDSAVYLCASSFPPGPATHSFGPGTRLTVL.

In its sample, this clonotype was seen a few times. The chain joins TRBV7-2 to TRBJ2-7; the D gene is possibly TRBD2 (5 bases). V was shortened by 8 bases and J by 1 base, with 9 bases between the two germline ends. Germline V CDR1 and CDR2: SGHTA, FQGNSA. This CDR3 has 12 amino acids. The chain's CDR3 is CASGSGSYEQYF. The CDR3 nucleotides read TGTGCCAGCGGGTCGGGGTCCTACGAGCAGTACTTC.

V and J are TRBV6-5 and TRBJ1-2; TRBD1 is a possible D gene (5 bases). Trimming took 6 bases from V and 2 from J, leaving 16 bases between them. In germline, CDR1 is MNHEY, CDR2 SVGAGI. This CDR3 has 15 residues. The CDR3 region is CASSLTGGANYGYTF. The CDR3 nucleotides are TGTGCCAGCAGCTTGACCGGAGGGGCGAACTATGGCTACACCTTC.

In the case of this clonotype: The junction differs from germline at one of its ends, possibly a read error. This chain connects TRBV6-5 to TRBJ1-5; D is possibly TRBD1 (5 bases). This CDR3 has 12 residues. The V gene's germline CDR1 is MNHEY and CDR2 SVGAGI. CDR3 in DNA: TGTGCCATCAGTGGCCGGGACGGGCCCCAGCATTTT. This translates into CAISGRDGPQHF.

A note on this clonotype: It may be a read error: a sequence one base away is much more abundant. V and J are TRBV9 and TRBJ2-3; 11 bases match TRBD2. CDR1 SGDLS and CDR2 YYNGEE come from the germline V gene. The CDR3 totals 14 residues. CDR3 residues: CASSVGTSGIDPHF. CDR3 sequence (DNA): TGTGCCAGCAGCGTCGGGACTAGCGGAATAGATCCGCATTTT.